The 25 T cell receptor beta chains reported below all come from one sample, sequenced in a study of cytomegalovirus exposure and HLA in healthy donors. A multiplex PCR was run with 60 Vbeta primers and 13 Jbeta primers. Method: immunoSEQ multiplex PCR; TCRdb's copy keeps in-frame clones and lacks some. The sample has about 150,000 clones; around 79% are singletons. Input material: PBMCs. Receptors were obtained from a human donor in good health.

The CDR3 protein is CACRPGQDSGNTIYF. CDR3 coding DNA: TGTGCCTGCCGACCGGGACAGGACTCTGGAAACACCATATATTTT. The chain uses TRBV30 and TRBJ1-3, with 8 bases lining up with TRBD1. This CDR3 contains 15 residues. J gave up 0 bases and V 6 bases, and 7 bases lay outside the gene matches. Per germline, CDR1 GTSNPN and CDR2 SVGIG (reference sequence).

The chain recombines TRBV11-3 with TRBJ2-2, with D perhaps TRBD2 (7 bases). CDR1 is SGHNT, CDR2 YENEEA, per germline. The CDR3 extends over 17 amino acids. With 1 base removed from V and 1 base from J, the gap between germline ends came to 13 bases. CDR3 amino acids: CASSLGGGVGNTGELFF. The CDR3, as DNA: TGTGCCAGCAGCTTAGGCGGGGGCGTGGGGAACACCGGGGAGCTGTTTTTT.

V and J are TRBV30 and TRBJ2-3, with D maybe TRBD1 (6 bases). There are 11 residues in the CDR3. Trimming took 5 bases from V and 5 from J, leaving 8 bases between them. Germline CDR1 is GTSNPN and CDR2 is SVGIG (reference sequence). The CDR3 loop reads CAWSRGDTQYF. The DNA of the CDR3 is TGTGCCTGGTCCAGGGGAGATACGCAGTATTTT.

The chain recombines TRBV4-1 with TRBJ2-7; possibly TRBD2 for D (5 bases). This CDR3 region has 17 residues. Trimming pared 1 base from V and 1 base from J, leaving 17 bases between. The germline V gene encodes CDR1 MGHRA and CDR2 YSYEKL. The CDR3 spells CASSQVATWEKSYEQYF. Written as DNA, the CDR3 is TGCGCCAGCAGCCAAGTTGCCACGTGGGAGAAGTCCTACGAGCAGTACTTC.

The genes are TRBV6-6 and TRBJ2-3, with D tentatively TRBD2 (5 bases). Trimming stripped 0 bases from V and 1 base from J, with 5 bases between. Germline loops: CDR1 MNHNY, CDR2 SVGAGI (reference sequence). The CDR3 runs to 14 residues. The CDR3 here is CASSYSGGTDTQYF. For the CDR3, the DNA is TGTGCCAGCAGTTACTCGGGAGGCACAGATACGCAGTATTTT.

This chain connects TRBV27 to TRBJ2-7; 7 positions match TRBD1. Per the germline V gene, CDR1 is MNHEY and CDR2 is SMNVEV (reference sequence). The V segment lost 8 bases and the J segment 1 base; nucleotides outside the gene matches: 17. The CDR3 covers 17 residues. The CDR3 region is CASAEIYRGPVSYEQYF. The CDR3 DNA is TGTGCCAGCGCAGAGATTTACAGGGGTCCAGTTTCCTACGAGCAGTACTTC.

The rearrangement joins TRBV6-5 to TRBJ1-1; 8 positions agree with TRBD1. The V and J ends lost 10 bases and 1 base, in that order; junction bases with no gene match: 5. CDR1 is MNHEY and CDR2 is SVGAGI in the germline V gene. CDR3 length equals 13 residues. CDR3 nucleotides: TGTGCCACCCGGACAGGGTGGAACACTGAAGCTTTCTTT. Residues: CATRTGWNTEAFF.

This rearrangement joins TRBV11-1 to TRBJ1-1, with D perhaps matching TRBD1 (5 bases). Germline V gives CDR1 SGHAT, CDR2 FQDESV (reference sequence). The length of the CDR3 is 12 residues. Trimming left V 0 bases short and J 8 bases short, with 7 bases between. CDR3 sequence: CASSLAWTEAFF. Written as DNA, the CDR3 is TGTGCCAGCAGCTTAGCGTGGACAGAAGCTTTCTTT.

The chain uses TRBV5-1 and TRBJ2-3, with 13 nucleotides matching TRBD2. The germline gives CDR1 SGHRS, CDR2 YFSETQ. The CDR3 spans 17 residues. V dropped 4 bases and J dropped 2; count of bases not matched to a gene: 7. The CDR3 protein is CASSRGGTSGVTDTQYF. Here the CDR3 DNA reads TGCGCCAGCAGCCGGGGGGGGACTAGCGGGGTCACAGATACGCAGTATTTT.

V and J are TRBV19 and TRBJ2-1; TRBD1 is a possible D gene (6 bases). V gave up 7 bases and J gave up 3 bases, with 16 bases separating them. The CDR3 has 15 residues. Germline V lookup: CDR1 LNHDA, CDR2 SQIVND (reference sequence). CDR3 region: CASTPSQGLYNEQFF. DNA for the CDR3: TGTGCCAGTACTCCGTCGCAGGGGCTCTACAATGAGCAGTTCTTC.

The rearrangement uses TRBV27 and TRBJ2-1; TRBD2 agrees at 10 bases. V lost 4 bases, J lost 6 bases, and 6 bases stayed unmatched. The CDR3 is made up of 15 amino acids. Germline V gives CDR1 MNHEY, CDR2 SMNVEV (reference sequence). CDR3 residues: CASSWSSGGLNEQFF. The CDR3 region has the DNA TGTGCCAGCAGTTGGTCTAGCGGGGGCCTCAATGAGCAGTTCTTC.

The chain carries TRBV2 and TRBJ1-1, with D unclear. Germline assignment: CDR1 SNHLY and CDR2 FYNNEI. The CDR3 has 15 amino acids. V dropped 2 bases and J dropped 4 bases, with 14 bases sitting between them. CDR3 nucleotide sequence: TGTGCCAGCAGTGAAAATCGGGGTGAGGGCACTGAAGCTTTCTTT. It encodes CASSENRGEGTEAFF.

The V call is TRBV14, the J call TRBJ1-2; 9 bases align to TRBD1. V dropped 4 bases and J dropped 6; count of bases not matched to a gene: 12. The V gene's germline CDR1 is SGHDN and CDR2 FVKESK. The CDR3 spans 16 residues. The chain's CDR3 is CASSLGQGMNRDGYTF. CDR3 in DNA: TGTGCCAGCAGCCTAGGACAGGGGATGAATAGAGATGGCTACACCTTC.

There are a few counts of this clone. The chain combines TRBV25-1 with TRBJ1-6; no reliable D call. The CDR3 is 15 amino acids. Germline CDR1 and CDR2: MGHDK and SYGVNS. Trimming removed 4 bases from V and 3 bases from J, with 10 bases in between. CDR3 in amino acids: CASSGQTNYNSPLHF. Here the CDR3 DNA reads TGTGCCAGCAGTGGGCAGACAAACTATAATTCACCCCTCCACTTT.

V and J are TRBV19 and TRBJ1-5, with 11 nucleotides matching TRBD1. Losses at the gene ends were 0 bases for V and 1 base for J; bases not matched to a gene: 5. This CDR3 is built from 18 residues. Germline-derived CDR1 and CDR2 are LNHDA and SQIVND (reference sequence). CDR3 nucleotides: TGTGCCAGTAGTATAGATCAAGGACAGGGGGCCAGCAATCAGCCCCAGCATTTT. Residues: CASSIDQGQGASNQPQHF.

The rearrangement uses TRBV5-6 and TRBJ2-7; the D is unclear. The germline V gene has CDR1 SGHDT and CDR2 YYEEEE. With 1 base removed from V and 6 bases from J, the gap between germline ends came to 11 bases. The CDR3 is 13 residues long. The CDR3 here is CASSLLRSREQYF. The CDR3 DNA is TGTGCCAGCAGCTTGTTGAGGAGTCGCGAGCAGTACTTC.

This clone appeared a few times. V and J are TRBV6-5 and TRBJ1-1, with D maybe TRBD1 (6 bases). Deletions cut 0 bases from V and 1 base from J, with 12 bases between. Per germline, CDR1 MNHEY and CDR2 SVGAGI. CDR3 length: 16 residues. The CDR3 region is CASSYSIPGQNTEAFF. The CDR3 nucleotides are TGTGCCAGCAGTTACTCGATACCGGGACAGAACACTGAAGCTTTCTTT.

A remark on this clone: The sample contains more than one DNA sequence encoding this CDR3. The V call is TRBV9, the J call TRBJ1-1; 7 nucleotides match TRBD1. The V and J ends lost 6 bases and 5 bases, in that order; junction bases with no gene match: 7. The CDR3 extends over 13 amino acids. Germline CDR1 is SGDLS and CDR2 is YYNGEE. Here the CDR3 reads CASTGTGDTEAFF. CDR3 DNA: TGTGCCAGCACCGGTACAGGGGATACTGAAGCTTTCTTT.

V gene TRBV7-9 combines with J gene TRBJ1-1; no definite D call. CDR3 length: 14 amino acids. The germline CDR1 and CDR2 sequences are SEHNR and FQNEAQ (reference sequence). V gave up 3 bases and J gave up 0 bases, with 8 bases separating them. For the CDR3, the DNA is TGTGCCAGCAGCTTCTTGGACTTGAACACTGAAGCTTTCTTT. Encoded protein: CASSFLDLNTEAFF.

The chain recombines TRBV19 with TRBJ2-3; TRBD2 aligns across 11 bases. V shed 3 bases, J shed 4 bases, and the junction held 3 bases outside the gene matches. Per the germline V gene, CDR1 is LNHDA and CDR2 is SQIVND (reference sequence). The CDR3 contains 15 residues. The chain's CDR3 is CASSMASGRSDTQYF. The CDR3 nucleotides read TGTGCCAGTAGTATGGCTAGCGGGAGGTCAGATACGCAGTATTTT. The complete variable domain, with remaining parts taken from reference TRBV19 and TRBJ2-3, reads DGGITQSPKYLFRKEGQNVTLSCEQNLNHDAMYWYRQDPGQGLRLIYYSQIVNDFQKGDIAEGYSVSREKKESFPLTVTSAQKNPTAFYLCASSMASGRSDTQYFGPGTRLTVL.

V usage is TRBV29-1 and J usage is TRBJ2-1; 8 bases fit TRBD2. Per germline, CDR1 SQVTM and CDR2 ANQGSEA. This CDR3 region has 15 residues. Trimming removed 4 bases from V and 3 bases from J; junction bases left unmatched: 8. CDR3 amino acids: CSVGPAGVSYNEQFF. CDR3 nucleotides: TGCAGCGTTGGTCCAGCGGGAGTAAGCTACAATGAGCAGTTCTTC.

This sequence joins TRBV5-1 and TRBJ2-3, with D maybe TRBD1 (6 bases). The ends were cut back, 0 bases at V and 4 bases at J, with 15 bases in the middle. The CDR3 has 16 residues. The germline gives CDR1 SGHRS, CDR2 YFSETQ. The CDR3 region is CASSLADRQIADTQYF. CDR3 coding DNA: TGCGCCAGCAGCTTGGCTGACAGGCAAATCGCAGATACGCAGTATTTT.

The rearrangement uses TRBV19 and TRBJ2-2; D may be TRBD2 (5 bases). CDR1 is LNHDA and CDR2 is SQIVND in the germline V gene (reference sequence). The CDR3 spans 14 residues. Trimming removed 3 bases at V and 7 bases at J, with 12 bases between. CDR3 sequence: CASSISRVGGELFF. The CDR3 DNA is TGTGCCAGTAGTATTTCGAGGGTTGGCGGGGAGCTGTTTTTT.

The DNA for the CDR3 is TGTGCCAGCAGCTTAGCCCGGAGTTTTACGGAGACCCAGTACTTC. This codes for CASSLARSFTETQYF. The V call is TRBV7-2, the J call TRBJ2-5; no reliable D call. The V and J ends lost 0 bases and 5 bases respectively, with 13 bases between them. This CDR3 region has 15 residues. CDR1 is SGHTA and CDR2 is FQGNSA in the germline V gene.

The chain couples TRBV5-1 to TRBJ1-1; D is perhaps TRBD1 (5 bases). V shed 4 bases and J shed 0 bases, with 19 bases lying between them. Germline CDR1 is SGHRS and CDR2 is YFSETQ. The CDR3 contains 17 residues. Written as DNA, the CDR3 is TGCGCCAGCAGCGTGAAAATTACAGGTACGATGAACACTGAAGCTTTCTTT. The encoded protein is CASSVKITGTMNTEAFF.